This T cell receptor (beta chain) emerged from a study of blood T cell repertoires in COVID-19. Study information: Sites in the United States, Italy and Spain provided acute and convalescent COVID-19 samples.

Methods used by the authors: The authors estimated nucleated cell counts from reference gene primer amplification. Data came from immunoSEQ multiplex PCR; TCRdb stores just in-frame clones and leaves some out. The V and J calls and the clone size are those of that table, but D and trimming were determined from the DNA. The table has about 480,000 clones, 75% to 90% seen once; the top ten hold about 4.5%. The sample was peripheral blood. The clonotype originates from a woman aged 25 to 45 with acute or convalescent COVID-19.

CDR3 loop: CASSPLLIGDGYTF. The DNA of the CDR3 is TGTGCCAGCTCACCATTGTTGATAGGGGATGGCTACACCTTC. This chain connects TRBV18 to TRBJ1-2, with D possibly TRBD1 on 5 matching bases. Germline lookup yields CDR1 KGHSH and CDR2 LQKENI. Trimming cost V 2 bases and J 6 bases, with 13 bases left between them. CDR3 length: 14 residues.